This is a list of T cell receptor beta chains from one sample in a study of beta chain features in type 1 diabetes. The method was immunoSEQ multiplex PCR; TCRdb's version includes in-frame clones alone and lacks a portion of them. The repertoire has about 44,000 clones, roughly 70% of them found once; the top ten carry 2% to 2.5%. Material for sequencing was Tregs from blood. Source of these receptors: a woman aged 18-35 years with type 1 diabetes. Both conserved end residues are part of each CDR3. Each record gives: V gene, CDR3 protein.

v_gene: TRBV7-9; CDR3aa: CASSLQGNTEAFF
v_gene: TRBV7-2; CDR3aa: CASSLWLAGYTDTQYF
v_gene: TRBV5-1; CDR3aa: CASSLRQQETQYF
v_gene: TRBV7-2; CDR3aa: CASSRTAGELFF
v_gene: TRBV19; CDR3aa: CASSLLGGAGAEAFF
v_gene: TRBV7-9; CDR3aa: CASSLYGGRGYNEQFF
v_gene: TRBV11-2; CDR3aa: CASSLGSQPQHF
v_gene: TRBV7-3; CDR3aa: CASSSQRGNEQFF
v_gene: TRBV30; CDR3aa: CAWSSQGTRGDTQYF
v_gene: TRBV7-2; CDR3aa: CASSFTLGASGVTQYF
v_gene: TRBV5-1; CDR3aa: CASSPDRALTYEQYF
v_gene: TRBV28; CDR3aa: CASRDRGPSYEQYF
v_gene: TRBV11-3; CDR3aa: CASSFSLGVMETQYF
v_gene: TRBV5-5; CDR3aa: CASSRAPGQTTSEAFF